The 7 T cell receptor beta chains listed next were all sequenced from one sample in a study of blood T cell repertoires in COVID-19. The data were produced by immunoSEQ multiplex PCR, yet TCRdb's version contains in-frame clones alone and is incomplete. The sample has 9,500 to 13,000 clones, about nine tenths seen once. Specimen: peripheral blood. The receptor set was obtained from a human donor in a cohort sampled during active COVID-19.

The chain recombines TRBV11-2 with TRBJ2-5, with D uncertain. In germline, CDR1 is SGHAT, CDR2 FQNNGV. With 0 bases removed from V and 5 bases from J, the gap between germline ends came to 4 bases. The CDR3 is 12 amino acids. The CDR3 DNA follows: TGTGCCAGCAGCTTAGATCGGGAGACCCAGTACTTC. Translated, it gives CASSLDRETQYF.

The chain couples TRBV6-5 to TRBJ1-1, with D possibly matching TRBD1 (6 bases). The CDR3 is 15 residues long. V was cut by 4 bases and J by 0 bases, with 12 bases left in between. Germline V gives CDR1 MNHEY, CDR2 SVGAGI. CDR3 protein: CASSSQGSMNTEAFF. CDR3 bases: TGTGCCAGCAGTTCGCAGGGGAGTATGAACACTGAAGCTTTCTTT.

The count of this clone is one. The chain uses TRBV27 and TRBJ2-7; D is ambiguous. Germline V CDR1 and CDR2: MNHEY, SMNVEV (reference sequence). The CDR3 contains 14 residues. The V end was cut by 2 bases, the J end by 0 bases, with 8 bases between. In DNA form, the CDR3 reads TGTGCCAGCAGTTTAGGTGCAGGCTCCTACGAGCAGTACTTC. It is translated as CASSLGAGSYEQYF.

The chain uses TRBV5-1 and TRBJ2-3, with D possibly being TRBD1 (5 bases). The CDR3 is 13 amino acids. Trimming removed 5 bases from V and 1 base from J, with 8 bases in between. Germline CDR1 SGHRS, CDR2 YFSETQ. DNA for the CDR3: TGCGCCAGCAGTCAGGGCCGCACAGATACGCAGTATTTT. This sequence encodes CASSQGRTDTQYF. Full variable domain (missing parts from reference TRBV5-1 and TRBJ2-3): KAGVTQTPRYLIKTRGQQVTLSCSPISGHRSVSWYQQTPGQGLQFLFEYFSETQRNKGNFPGRFSGRQFSNSRSEMNVSTLELGDSALYLCASSQGRTDTQYFGPGTRLTVL.

The chain combines TRBV6-5 with TRBJ1-2; D is possibly TRBD1 (5 bases). CDR1 and CDR2 from the germline V gene are MNHEY and SVGAGI. V was shortened by 0 bases and J by 3 bases, with 11 bases between the two germline ends. This CDR3 has 15 residues. CDR3 in DNA: TGTGCCAGCAGTTACTCGTCTAGGGGTCACTATGGCTACACCTTC. Protein: CASSYSSRGHYGYTF.

This clone showed up just once. V and J are TRBV12-3 or TRBV12-4 and TRBJ2-1; no reliable D call. Trimming stripped 5 bases from V and 12 bases from J, with 17 bases between. The CDR3 sequence is 13 residues long. The CDR3 nucleotides read TGTGCCAGCAGTCCAGGCCTTTCGATTATGCAGTTCTTC. Its protein product is CASSPGLSIMQFF.

V gene TRBV30 combines with J gene TRBJ1-2; 7 bases fit TRBD1. The germline V gene has CDR1 GTSNPN and CDR2 SVGIG (reference sequence). The CDR3 totals 14 residues. V shed 3 bases and J 4 bases; nucleotides not matched to a gene: 8. DNA for the CDR3: TGTGCCTGGAGGCTGACAGGGATGGTCTATGGCTACACCTTC. It specifies CAWRLTGMVYGYTF.